The 8 T cell receptor beta chains given below trace back to one sample, sequenced in a study of blood T cell repertoires in COVID-19. The data were produced by immunoSEQ multiplex PCR, yet TCRdb's version contains in-frame clones alone and is incomplete. The sample consists of 180,000 or so clones, about 90% of them appearing once. Sequenced material: peripheral blood. All receptors come from a woman aged 60-75 years with COVID-19, enrolled during active disease.

This chain joins TRBV7-3 and TRBJ2-3; 11 bases are a match to TRBD2. The CDR3 is 17 residues long. CDR1 SGHTA and CDR2 FQGTGA come from the germline V gene. Trimming at V came to 2 bases and at J to 10 bases, leaving 14 bases not matched to a gene. CDR3 protein: CASSLQGLAGAGGAQYF. CDR3 nucleotide sequence: TGTGCCAGCAGCTTACAAGGACTAGCGGGCGCCGGGGGTGCGCAGTATTTT.

The chain recombines TRBV6-6 with TRBJ1-5; 9 nucleotides align to TRBD1. CDR1 and CDR2 (germline): MNHNY, SVGAGI (reference sequence). Trimming took 10 bases from V and 9 from J; bases not matched to a gene: 19. This CDR3 has 16 amino acids. Here the CDR3 DNA reads TGTGCCACCGCCGGGACAGGGAGCCTTTCGGGTCGGCCCCAGCATTTT. Its protein product is CATAGTGSLSGRPQHF.

The CDR3 nucleotides read TGTGCCAGCAGTGACACCGGGAGTGAAGCTTTCTTT. Translating gives CASSDTGSEAFF. This chain links TRBV6-2 or TRBV6-3 with TRBJ1-1; D remains ambiguous. Germline V CDR1 and CDR2: MNHEY, SVGEGT. This CDR3 contains 12 residues. Between the trimmed V and J ends, which lost 5 bases and 7 bases, there was a span of 11 bases.

The chain has TRBV6-5 and TRBJ1-2; 7 bases align to TRBD1. The CDR3 has 14 residues. V was clipped by 5 bases and J by 4 bases; unmatched bases: 7. The germline CDR1 and CDR2 sequences are MNHEY and SVGAGI. CDR3 loop: CASSTTGSIYGYTF. The CDR3 DNA follows: TGTGCCAGCAGTACGACAGGGTCCATCTATGGCTACACCTTC.

The chain uses TRBV9 and TRBJ2-1; 7 bases line up with TRBD2. The V and J ends lost 2 bases and 8 bases, in that order; junction bases with no gene match: 7. The CDR3 has 14 amino acids. CDR1 is SGDLS and CDR2 is YYNGEE in the germline V gene. The CDR3 protein is CASSVTGRGDEQFF. DNA for the CDR3: TGTGCCAGCAGCGTCACTGGGAGGGGCGATGAGCAGTTCTTC.

This chain joins TRBV9 and TRBJ2-7; 8 nucleotides agree with TRBD1. The J segment lost 0 bases and the V segment lost 0 bases, leaving 5 bases of the junction unmatched. This CDR3 spans 16 amino acids. In germline, CDR1 is SGDLS, CDR2 YYNGEE. The CDR3 coding sequence is TGTGCCAGCAGCGTAGCCCAGGGGGCTCTCTCCTACGAGCAGTACTTC. This sequence encodes CASSVAQGALSYEQYF.

The J gene is TRBJ2-7, the V gene TRBV6-2 or TRBV6-3; 12 nucleotides line up with TRBD2. V was pared by 0 bases and J by 4 bases, with 4 bases of the junction left unmatched. This CDR3 region has 16 residues. CDR1 is MNHEY, CDR2 SVGEGT, per germline. The CDR3 sequence: CASSYSRLAGEYEQYF. The CDR3 nucleotides read TGTGCCAGCAGTTACTCACGACTAGCGGGAGAGTACGAGCAGTACTTC.

The CDR3: CASSIHRAGGNQPQHF. CDR3 sequence (DNA): TGTGCCAGTAGTATCCACAGGGCGGGCGGCAATCAGCCCCAGCATTTT. The rearrangement links TRBV19 to TRBJ1-5; D is perhaps TRBD1 (6 bases). This CDR3 contains 16 residues. V was clipped by 3 bases and J by 2 bases, with 14 bases between them. Germline assignment: CDR1 LNHDA and CDR2 SQIVND (reference sequence).